This is a list of T cell receptor beta chains from one sample in a study of identical twins. TCRdb re-derived calls from the 5' RACE reads in MiXCR, one entry per CDR3 protein. This sample carries 650,000 to 750,000 distinct CDR3 sequences, 21% of them seen once, and the ten largest clones take approximately 4.5%. The data were also submitted as part of a second study, on T cells expressing NK-cell markers.

The sequencing sample was made of PBMCs. Receptor source: a woman aged 18-35 years in good health. Each CDR3 is given with its conserved first and last residue. The D gene is left open where the match is weak. Some rows mark clone size as missing; the rest say once, few, many or name a class of expanded clone.

d_call	v_call	cdr3_length	j_call	clone_size	cdr3_aa	cdr3_nt
-	TRBV20-1	15	TRBJ2-1	-	CSARGPSRSYNEQFF	TGCAGTGCTAGAGGACCAAGCCGCTCCTACAATGAGCAGTTCTTC
-	TRBV6-1	15	TRBJ2-3	-	CASSPAGRDTDTQYF	TGTGCCAGCAGCCCCGCAGGGCGGGACACAGATACGCAGTATTTT
TRBD2	TRBV29-1	14	TRBJ2-1	many	CSVPGGRVYNEQFF	TGCAGCGTTCCTGGCGGGAGGGTCTACAATGAGCAGTTCTTC
TRBD1	TRBV12-3/TRBV12-4	14	TRBJ2-2	many	CASSFYRGTGELFF	TGTGCCAGCAGTTTCTACAGGGGCACCGGGGAGCTGTTTTTT
TRBD1	TRBV3-1	14	TRBJ1-2	-	CASSFKYRGPGYTF	TGTGCCAGCAGCTTCAAGTACAGGGGACCTGGCTACACCTTC
-	TRBV20-1	13	TRBJ1-4	few	CSARNRDVEKLFF	TGCAGTGCTAGGAACAGGGACGTTGAAAAACTGTTTTTT
-	TRBV12-3/TRBV12-4	16	TRBJ2-7	few	CASSLGSARASYEQYF	TGTGCCAGCAGTTTAGGTAGTGCCAGGGCCTCCTACGAGCAGTACTTC
-	TRBV7-2	15	TRBJ2-3	few	CASSLVGGAADTQYF	TGTGCCAGCAGCTTAGTCGGGGGCGCGGCAGATACGCAGTATTTT
TRBD1	TRBV9	14	TRBJ2-7	-	CASSVAGQNYEQYF	TGTGCCAGCAGCGTAGCGGGACAGAACTACGAGCAGTACTTC
-	TRBV12-3/TRBV12-4	14	TRBJ2-1	many	CASRRNTRLNEQFF	TGTGCCAGCAGACGAAATACAAGACTCAATGAGCAGTTCTTC
-	TRBV7-9	12	TRBJ2-1	-	CASSYIVDEQFF	TGTGCCAGCAGTTATATCGTGGATGAGCAGTTCTTC
TRBD1	TRBV9	16	TRBJ2-3	few	CASSVGQGYSTDTQYF	TGTGCCAGCAGCGTTGGACAGGGCTATAGCACAGATACGCAGTATTTT
-	TRBV9	15	TRBJ2-3	-	CASSVVGLLTDTQYF	TGTGCCAGCAGCGTAGTGGGGCTCCTCACAGATACGCAGTATTTT
TRBD2	TRBV9	17	TRBJ2-5	-	CASSVAMSSGILETQYF	TGTGCCAGCAGCGTAGCTATGTCTAGCGGGATTCTGGAGACCCAGTACTTC
-	TRBV7-2	14	TRBJ1-2	few	CASSFFHGNYGYTF	TGTGCCAGCAGCTTTTTTCACGGGAACTATGGCTACACCTTC
-	TRBV12-3/TRBV12-4	12	TRBJ1-1	many	CASSLEFREAFF	TGTGCCAGCAGTTTAGAGTTCCGAGAAGCTTTCTTT
TRBD2	TRBV20-1	14	TRBJ2-3	few	CSARSSGSTDTQYF	TGCAGTGCTAGGTCTAGCGGCAGCACAGATACGCAGTATTTT